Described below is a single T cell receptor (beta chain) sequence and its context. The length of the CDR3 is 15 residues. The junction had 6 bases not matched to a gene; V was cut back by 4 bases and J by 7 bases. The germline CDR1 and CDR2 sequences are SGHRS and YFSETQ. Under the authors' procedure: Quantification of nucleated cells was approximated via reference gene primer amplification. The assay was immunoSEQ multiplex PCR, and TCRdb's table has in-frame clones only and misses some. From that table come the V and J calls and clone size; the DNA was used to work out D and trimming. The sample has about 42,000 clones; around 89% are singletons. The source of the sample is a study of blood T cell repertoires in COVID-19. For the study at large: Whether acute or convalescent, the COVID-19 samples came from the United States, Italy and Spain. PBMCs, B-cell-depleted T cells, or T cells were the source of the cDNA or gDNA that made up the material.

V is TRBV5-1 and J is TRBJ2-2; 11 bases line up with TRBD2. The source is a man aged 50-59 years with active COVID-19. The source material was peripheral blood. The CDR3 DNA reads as TGCGCCAGCAGCCTTAGCGGGGGGGCCATCGGGGAGCTGTTTTTT. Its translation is CASSLSGGAIGELFF.